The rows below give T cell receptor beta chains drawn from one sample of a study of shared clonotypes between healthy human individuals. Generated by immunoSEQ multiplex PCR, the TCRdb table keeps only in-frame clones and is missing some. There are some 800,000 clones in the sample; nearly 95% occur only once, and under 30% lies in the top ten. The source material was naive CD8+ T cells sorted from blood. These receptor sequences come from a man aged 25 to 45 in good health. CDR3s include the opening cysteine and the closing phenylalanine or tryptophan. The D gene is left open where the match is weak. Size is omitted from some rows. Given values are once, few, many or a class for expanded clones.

CDR3: CASSPIAGAGSYNEQFF
DNA: TGTGCCAGCAGCCCTATAGCGGGAGCCGGCTCCTACAATGAGCAGTTCTTC
V: TRBV7-2
length: 17
D: TRBD2
size: -
J: TRBJ2-1

CDR3: CASSLGGNSYNEQFF
DNA: TGTGCCAGCAGCTTAGGCGGTAACTCCTACAATGAGCAGTTCTTC
V: TRBV7-3
length: 15
D: -
size: -
J: TRBJ2-1

CDR3: CASSLGPSTEAFF
DNA: TGTGCCAGCAGCTTGGGACCTTCCACTGAAGCTTTCTTT
V: TRBV5-6
length: 13
D: -
size: -
J: TRBJ1-1

CDR3: CASSLDGANYGYTF
DNA: TGTGCCAGCAGCTTGGATGGGGCAAACTATGGCTACACCTTC
V: TRBV7-9
length: 14
D: -
size: -
J: TRBJ1-2

CDR3: CASKGLTLSTDTQYF
DNA: TGTGCCAGCAAAGGACTAACCCTCAGCACAGATACGCAGTATTTT
V: TRBV2
length: 15
D: -
size: -
J: TRBJ2-3

CDR3: CASSAGRGLNNEQFF
DNA: TGTGCCAGCAGCGCAGGTCGGGGGCTTAACAATGAGCAGTTCTTC
V: TRBV9
length: 15
D: -
size: -
J: TRBJ2-1

CDR3: CASSLGHDLVGQGTYEQYF
DNA: TGTGCCAGCAGCTTAGGGCATGACCTTGTTGGACAGGGGACCTACGAGCAGTACTTC
V: TRBV11-2
length: 19
D: TRBD1
size: -
J: TRBJ2-7

CDR3: CAIGAGGNQPQHF
DNA: TGTGCCATTGGGGCAGGGGGGAATCAGCCCCAGCATTTT
V: TRBV6-5
length: 13
D: TRBD1
size: -
J: TRBJ1-5

CDR3: CAWRPGLSYEQYF
DNA: TGTGCCTGGAGACCAGGGCTATCCTACGAGCAGTACTTC
V: TRBV30
length: 13
D: -
size: -
J: TRBJ2-7

CDR3: CASSQGVRKRGTDTQYF
DNA: TGTGCCAGCAGCCAAGGGGTAAGGAAGCGGGGCACAGATACGCAGTATTTT
V: TRBV14
length: 17
D: -
size: once
J: TRBJ2-3

CDR3: CALWVGTEAFF
DNA: TGTGCCCTCTGGGTCGGCACTGAAGCTTTCTTT
V: TRBV6-6
length: 11
D: -
size: few
J: TRBJ1-1

CDR3: CASSPGQGYEQYF
DNA: TGTGCCAGCAGCCCGGGACAGGGCTACGAGCAGTACTTC
V: TRBV7-9
length: 13
D: TRBD1
size: few
J: TRBJ2-7

CDR3: CASSPGVSGETQYF
DNA: TGTGCCAGCAGTCCCGGAGTTAGCGGGGAGACCCAGTACTTC
V: TRBV6-6
length: 14
D: TRBD2
size: -
J: TRBJ2-5

CDR3: CSVVFRGNYEQYF
DNA: TGCAGCGTTGTATTCAGGGGCAACTACGAGCAGTACTTC
V: TRBV29-1
length: 13
D: -
size: -
J: TRBJ2-7

CDR3: CASSFGGRITDTQYF
DNA: TGTGCCAGCAGCTTCGGCGGGAGGATTACAGATACGCAGTATTTT
V: TRBV7-2
length: 15
D: TRBD2
size: -
J: TRBJ2-3

CDR3: CASSSPGQGSGETQYF
DNA: TGTGCCAGCAGTTCCCCGGGACAGGGGAGTGGAGAGACCCAGTACTTC
V: TRBV27
length: 16
D: TRBD1
size: -
J: TRBJ2-5

CDR3: CASSLQGRITARQETQYF
DNA: TGTGCCAGCTCACTACAGGGTCGGATTACAGCGCGGCAAGAGACCCAGTACTTC
V: TRBV18
length: 18
D: -
size: -
J: TRBJ2-5

CDR3: CASSSYLGDYEQYF
DNA: TGTGCCAGCAGTTCCTACCTGGGAGACTACGAGCAGTACTTC
V: TRBV27
length: 14
D: -
size: -
J: TRBJ2-7

CDR3: CASSQDELASRANVLTF
DNA: TGCGCCAGCAGCCAAGATGAGTTGGCCTCCAGGGCCAACGTCCTGACTTTC
V: TRBV4-1
length: 17
D: -
size: -
J: TRBJ2-6

CDR3: CASSVGLAGDTQYF
DNA: TGTGCCAGCAGCGTCGGACTAGCGGGAGATACGCAGTATTTT
V: TRBV11-2
length: 14
D: TRBD2
size: once
J: TRBJ2-3

CDR3: CASSYTGTNYEQYF
DNA: TGTGCCAGCAGTTACACCGGGACAAATTACGAGCAGTACTTC
V: TRBV27
length: 14
D: -
size: -
J: TRBJ2-7

CDR3: CSAVAVSYNEQFF
DNA: TGCAGCGCGGTAGCTGTCTCCTACAATGAGCAGTTCTTC
V: TRBV29-1
length: 13
D: -
size: -
J: TRBJ2-1

CDR3: CASSHLEGGREQFF
DNA: TGTGCCAGCAGCCACCTTGAGGGAGGAAGAGAGCAGTTCTTC
V: TRBV5-6
length: 14
D: -
size: -
J: TRBJ2-1

CDR3: CASSLPLVAGPYEQYF
DNA: TGTGCCAGCAGCTTGCCCCTTGTAGCGGGACCCTACGAGCAGTACTTC
V: TRBV12-1
length: 16
D: -
size: -
J: TRBJ2-7

CDR3: CASSYIGLANYNEQFF
DNA: TGTGCCAGCAGTTACATCGGACTAGCAAATTACAATGAGCAGTTCTTC
V: TRBV6-5
length: 16
D: TRBD2
size: -
J: TRBJ2-1

CDR3: CASSLGQGEIFDTF
DNA: TGTGCCAGCAGCCTGGGACAGGGGGAAATTTTCGACACCTTC
V: TRBV5-6
length: 14
D: TRBD1
size: -
J: TRBJ1-2

CDR3: CASSLTTPDTQYF
DNA: TGTGCCAGCAGCTTAACGACCCCAGATACGCAGTATTTT
V: TRBV7-9
length: 13
D: -
size: -
J: TRBJ2-3

CDR3: CASSIEPLLAGDEQFF
DNA: TGTGCCAGTAGTATCGAACCATTACTAGCGGGGGATGAGCAGTTCTTC
V: TRBV19
length: 16
D: TRBD2
size: once
J: TRBJ2-1

CDR3: CASSKGVTTYEQYF
DNA: TGTGCCAGCAGCAAAGGGGTCACGACCTACGAGCAGTACTTC
V: TRBV21-1
length: 14
D: -
size: -
J: TRBJ2-7

CDR3: CASSPFGGSGYEQYF
DNA: TGTGCCAGCAGTCCATTTGGGGGTTCGGGCTACGAGCAGTACTTC
V: TRBV27
length: 15
D: -
size: -
J: TRBJ2-7

CDR3: CASSSGQGGPYEQYF
DNA: TGTGCCAGCAGCTCTGGACAGGGGGGACCATACGAGCAGTACTTC
V: TRBV7-9
length: 15
D: TRBD1
size: -
J: TRBJ2-7

CDR3: CATSREGWTGSSYEQYF
DNA: TGTGCCACCAGCAGAGAAGGTTGGACGGGGAGCTCCTACGAGCAGTACTTC
V: TRBV15
length: 17
D: -
size: -
J: TRBJ2-7

CDR3: CASSLPGLGGDEQFF
DNA: TGCGCCAGCAGCCTTCCGGGACTAGGCGGCGATGAGCAGTTCTTC
V: TRBV4-1
length: 15
D: TRBD2
size: -
J: TRBJ2-1

CDR3: CASSVVGTPTDTQYF
DNA: TGTGCCAGCAGCGTAGTTGGGACCCCTACCGATACGCAGTATTTT
V: TRBV9
length: 15
D: -
size: -
J: TRBJ2-3

CDR3: CASSGIDRDTDTQYF
DNA: TGTGCCAGCAGTGGAATCGACAGGGACACAGATACGCAGTATTTT
V: TRBV27
length: 15
D: TRBD1
size: -
J: TRBJ2-3

CDR3: CALTRDRVLDEQFF
DNA: TGTGCCCTTACCAGGGACAGGGTTTTGGATGAGCAGTTCTTC
V: TRBV2
length: 14
D: TRBD1
size: -
J: TRBJ2-1

CDR3: CASSSGLNTGELFF
DNA: TGTGCCAGCAGCAGCGGATTGAACACCGGGGAGCTGTTTTTT
V: TRBV6-5
length: 14
D: -
size: once
J: TRBJ2-2

CDR3: CASSAFGQVHNEQFF
DNA: TGTGCCAGCAGCGCGTTTGGGCAGGTTCACAATGAGCAGTTCTTC
V: TRBV11-2
length: 15
D: -
size: -
J: TRBJ2-1

CDR3: CASSFIRAQGGNTIYF
DNA: TGTGCCAGCAGCTTCATCAGGGCCCAGGGTGGAAACACCATATATTTT
V: TRBV5-6
length: 16
D: -
size: -
J: TRBJ1-3

CDR3: CASSKASSGADYGYTF
DNA: TGTGCCAGCAGTAAAGCTTCGTCGGGGGCTGACTATGGCTACACCTTC
V: TRBV27
length: 16
D: -
size: -
J: TRBJ1-2

CDR3: CASSPRPPGAGDNEQFF
DNA: TGTGCCAGCAGTCCCCGGCCCCCAGGGGCGGGGGACAATGAGCAGTTCTTC
V: TRBV27
length: 17
D: -
size: -
J: TRBJ2-1

CDR3: CASSVVQDMNGYTF
DNA: TGTGCCAGCAGCGTAGTGCAGGATATGAATGGCTACACCTTC
V: TRBV9
length: 14
D: -
size: -
J: TRBJ1-2

CDR3: CARHSLVSYEQYF
DNA: TGCGCCAGGCACTCATTGGTATCCTACGAGCAGTACTTC
V: TRBV5-1
length: 13
D: -
size: -
J: TRBJ2-7

CDR3: CASRLGTSSNQPQHF
DNA: TGTGCCAGCCGGCTCGGGACATCTAGCAATCAGCCCCAGCATTTT
V: TRBV27
length: 15
D: -
size: -
J: TRBJ1-5

CDR3: CASMGTSTDTQYF
DNA: TGTGCCAGCATGGGGACTAGCACAGATACGCAGTATTTT
V: TRBV6-1
length: 13
D: -
size: few
J: TRBJ2-3

CDR3: CASSLLPRGDEQYF
DNA: TGTGCCAGCAGCTTACTTCCCCGGGGAGACGAGCAGTACTTC
V: TRBV7-8
length: 14
D: -
size: -
J: TRBJ2-7

CDR3: CASSDGQGADTQYF
DNA: TGTGCCAGCAGTGACGGACAGGGGGCAGATACGCAGTATTTT
V: TRBV6-4
length: 14
D: TRBD1
size: few
J: TRBJ2-3

CDR3: CASSLVTGGGYEQYF
DNA: TGTGCCAGCAGCTTGGTGACAGGGGGTGGCTACGAGCAGTACTTC
V: TRBV5-4
length: 15
D: TRBD1
size: -
J: TRBJ2-7

CDR3: CASSLRGSYEQYF
DNA: TGTGCCAGCAGCTTAAGGGGGTCCTACGAGCAGTACTTC
V: TRBV7-9
length: 13
D: -
size: -
J: TRBJ2-7

CDR3: CASSERQRGDYGYTF
DNA: TGTGCCAGCAGTGAAAGGCAACGGGGGGACTATGGCTACACCTTC
V: TRBV6-1
length: 15
D: -
size: -
J: TRBJ1-2

CDR3: CASNLAGANEQFF
DNA: TGTGCCAGCAACCTTGCGGGGGCCAATGAGCAGTTCTTC
V: TRBV6-5
length: 13
D: -
size: -
J: TRBJ2-1

CDR3: CASGGRDSYNEQFF
DNA: TGTGCCAGCGGCGGGCGGGACTCCTACAATGAGCAGTTCTTC
V: TRBV2
length: 14
D: -
size: -
J: TRBJ2-1

CDR3: CASSESAGVSGELFF
DNA: TGTGCCAGCAGTGAGTCGGCGGGAGTGTCCGGGGAGCTGTTTTTT
V: TRBV6-4
length: 15
D: TRBD2
size: few
J: TRBJ2-2

CDR3: CASSAWDFSGNEQFF
DNA: TGTGCCAGCAGCGCCTGGGACTTCTCCGGCAATGAGCAGTTCTTC
V: TRBV9
length: 15
D: -
size: -
J: TRBJ2-1